Only a few counts were recorded for the clone carrying this T cell receptor (beta chain). Its antigen is not identified. This sample was included in a study of OX40 agonist ivuxolimab in advanced cancers. At the level of the study: Partial responses occurred in three patients (one hepatocellular carcinoma, two cutaneous melanoma).

Study-wide findings and caveats: CD8+ T cells were the subset that, on average, had more expanded clones than CD4+.

Germline V lookup: CDR1 LNHNV, CDR2 YYDKDF (reference sequence). The CDR3 covers 15 residues. The J segment lost 1 base and the V segment lost 3 bases, leaving 2 bases of the junction unmatched. Produced via immunoSEQ multiplex PCR; TCRdb's table is partial and in-frame only. The sample contains 16,000 or so clones, about 75% of which appear only once. Systemic immunosuppression or a history of autoimmune disease excluded patients. The chain has TRBV15 and TRBJ2-7; 11 bases align to TRBD1. The TCR originated in an adult with an advanced solid tumor such as melanoma, head and neck, liver or kidney cancer. Material: CD4+ or CD8+ T cells sorted from blood, obtained in a trial of the OX40 agonist ivuxolimab. CDR3 coding DNA: TGTGCCACCAGCAGGGGGACAGGGGGTTCCTACGAGCAGTACTTC. Its protein product is CATSRGTGGSYEQYF.